This is a list of T cell receptor beta chains from one sample in a study of T cell changes during pregnancy in multiple sclerosis. This table comes from immunoSEQ multiplex PCR, and its TCRdb copy is limited to in-frame clones, with some not included. Seen here are roughly 58,000 clones, 94% observed once, and the top ten hold approximately 3.7%. Here the sequenced sample was CD8+ T cells from peripheral blood mononuclear cells, taken in the third trimester of pregnancy. The receptors stem from a female donor with multiple sclerosis, enrolled in a pregnancy study. The CDR3 runs from the conserved cysteine through the conserved F or W. D genes are given only for firm matches. Expanded clones get a size class; other rows say once, few or many, or leave the size out.

len	d_gene	v_gene	j_gene	abundance	CDR3nt	CDR3aa
15	-	TRBV27	TRBJ2-7	-	TGTGCCAGCAGCCCCCTCCGACAGACCCACTACGAGCAGTACTTC	CASSPLRQTHYEQYF
15	TRBD1	TRBV4-1	TRBJ1-1	-	TGCGCCAGCAGCCAAGGACAGGGGGCAGACACTGAAGCTTTCTTT	CASSQGQGADTEAFF
14	TRBD1	TRBV10-2	TRBJ1-5	-	TGCGCCAGCGGGGGAGAGGGGGCGACTCAGCCCCAGCATTTT	CASGGEGATQPQHF
12	-	TRBV7-4	TRBJ2-5	-	TGTGCCAGCAGCTTAAGGGGAGAGACCCAGTACTTC	CASSLRGETQYF
15	TRBD2	TRBV6-5	TRBJ2-7	-	TGTGCCAGCAGTTACTTTACTAGCGGGAGCTACGAGCAGTACTTC	CASSYFTSGSYEQYF
16	TRBD2	TRBV7-9	TRBJ2-2	medium-sized	TGTGCCAGCAGCTCCGTAGCGGGAGGGCTTGGCGGGGAGCTGTTTTTT	CASSSVAGGLGGELFF
20	TRBD1	TRBV23-1	TRBJ1-1	-	TGCGCCAGCAGTCCCTCAGAGAAGGTGGACAGGGGGCTCAAGAACACTGAAGCTTTCTTT	CASSPSEKVDRGLKNTEAFF
15	TRBD2	TRBV6-1	TRBJ2-3	-	TGTGCCAGCAGTCGAGGGTTTAGCGGGGCAGATACGCAGTATTTT	CASSRGFSGADTQYF
13	-	TRBV27	TRBJ2-1	-	TGTGCCAGCAGTTTATCCGGGACTAATGAGCAGTTCTTC	CASSLSGTNEQFF
17	TRBD2	TRBV27	TRBJ2-1	-	TGTGCCAGCAGTCTCCTAGCGGGACTATCGGACTACAATGAGCAGTTCTTC	CASSLLAGLSDYNEQFF
17	TRBD1	TRBV6-9	TRBJ1-5	-	TGTGCCAGCAGCCCGGCGCGACTGAGGGGGCCGAATCAGCCCCAGCATTTT	CASSPARLRGPNQPQHF
14	-	TRBV9	TRBJ1-1	few	TGTGCCAGCAGCGGCAGGGGAGCTAGCACTGAAGCTTTCTTT	CASSGRGASTEAFF